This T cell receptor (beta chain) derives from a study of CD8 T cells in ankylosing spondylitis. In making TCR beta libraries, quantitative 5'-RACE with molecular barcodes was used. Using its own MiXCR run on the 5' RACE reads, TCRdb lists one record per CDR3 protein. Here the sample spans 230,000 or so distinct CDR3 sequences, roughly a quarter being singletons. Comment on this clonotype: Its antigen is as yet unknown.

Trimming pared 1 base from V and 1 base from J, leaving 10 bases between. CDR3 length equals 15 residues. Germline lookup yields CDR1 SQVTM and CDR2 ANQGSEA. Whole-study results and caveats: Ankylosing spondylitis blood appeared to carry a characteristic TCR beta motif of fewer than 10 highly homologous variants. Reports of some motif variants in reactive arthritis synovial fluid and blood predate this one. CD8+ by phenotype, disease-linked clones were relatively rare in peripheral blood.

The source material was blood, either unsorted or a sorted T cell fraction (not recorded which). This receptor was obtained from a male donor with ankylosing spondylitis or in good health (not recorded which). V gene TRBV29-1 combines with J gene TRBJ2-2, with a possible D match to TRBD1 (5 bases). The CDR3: CSVEVGTGNTGELFF. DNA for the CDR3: TGCAGCGTTGAAGTAGGCACAGGGAACACCGGGGAGCTGTTTTTT.